This T cell receptor beta chain originates from a study of T cell responses to AZD1222 COVID-19 vaccine. In germline, CDR1 is KGHSH, CDR2 LQKENI. The CDR3 is made up of 15 amino acids. V gave up 2 bases and J gave up 7 bases, with 17 bases separating them. Sequencing used immunoSEQ multiplex PCR; TCRdb keeps in-frame clones, though not all of them. Of tens of thousands of clones in the sample, around 85% were seen once. This material consisted of peripheral blood, taken on day 0 of MenACWY control vaccination. The sequence was collected from an adult in good health. The rearrangement uses TRBV18 and TRBJ2-5; D ambiguous. In DNA, the CDR3 is TGTGCCAGCTCACCAATTTCCACTCCGAAGGGGACCCAGTACTTC. Amino acid sequence: CASSPISTPKGTQYF.